This T cell receptor (beta chain) appears in the sequencing data of a study of blood T cell repertoires in COVID-19. Study in general: Acute-phase and convalescent COVID-19 samples originated in the United States, Italy and Spain.

Measured with immunoSEQ multiplex PCR; TCRdb has only the in-frame clones, and not every one. The sample includes approximately 170,000 clones, about 86% seen only once; the top ten take approximately 11%. Germline V gene lookup returns CDR1 SGHKS and CDR2 YYEKEE (reference sequence). The CDR3 consists of 20 residues. The V segment lost 1 base and the J segment 0 bases; nucleotides outside the gene matches: 12. The chain combines TRBV5-5 with TRBJ2-1; the match to TRBD2 covers 11 bases. The material sequenced was peripheral blood. The receptor's source is an older man with active or convalescent COVID-19. CDR3 residues: CASSLFGVAGGSSSYNEQFF. Here the CDR3 DNA reads TGTGCCAGCAGCTTGTTTGGGGTAGCGGGAGGGAGTAGCTCCTACAATGAGCAGTTCTTC.